Below, 12 T cell receptor beta chains from the same sample are listed, as sequenced in a study of regulatory T cells in long-lasting Graves disease. In building TCR beta libraries, iRepertoire HTBI primers were used together with Arm-PCR of CDR3 regions. MiXCR was run by TCRdb on the multiplex PCR reads, yielding one entry per CDR3 protein. Of about 470,000 distinct CDR3 sequences in the sample, under 15% are singletons; the top ten hold 16%. Specified time point: newly diagnosed GD, antithyroid drugs for less than 3 months. There was RNA extracted from PBMCs, and the TCR library was made from it. A further study also used this sample, focusing on T cells in Graves' hyperthyroidism and ophthalmopathy.

Source: peripheral blood mononuclear cells (PBMCs), taken at new diagnosis, from a patient treated with antithyroid drugs. The receptors derive from a woman aged 25 to 39 with Graves disease.

There are many counts of this clonotype. The chain links TRBV28 to TRBJ1-4, with TRBD1 identical over 7 bases. The CDR3 extends over 14 amino acids. V trimming: 3 bases; J trimming: 7 bases; junction bases outside the gene matches: 5. Germline lookup yields CDR1 MDHEN and CDR2 SYDVKM. Here the CDR3 DNA reads TGTGCCAGCAGTTTGTCCGGGACAGCTGAAAAACTGTTTTTT. As protein: CASSLSGTAEKLFF.

This clonotype came up many times. This chain links TRBV5-1 with TRBJ2-2; TRBD1 matches at 7 bases. This CDR3 is 16 amino acids long. Germline CDR1 reads SGHRS; CDR2 reads YFSETQ. V was pared by 0 bases and J by 4 bases, with 6 bases of the junction left unmatched. The CDR3 region is CASSLEGAITTGELFF. CDR3 nucleotide sequence: TGCGCCAGCAGCTTGGAGGGGGCGATAACCACCGGGGAGCTGTTTTTT.

In its sample, this clonotype was seen a few times. The chain recombines TRBV24-1 with TRBJ2-1; possibly TRBD1 for D (6 bases). V lost 4 bases and J lost 12, with 12 bases in between. Germline V gene sequence: CDR1 KGHDR, CDR2 SFDVKD. The CDR3 contains 12 residues. The CDR3 DNA sequence: TGTGCCACCAGTGACCCGGACAGATGGCAGTTCTTC. Translating gives CATSDPDRWQFF.

The chain links TRBV2 to TRBJ1-2; 8 bases are shared with TRBD1. Losses at the gene ends were 2 bases for V and 7 bases for J; bases not matched to a gene: 15. The V gene's germline CDR1 is SNHLY and CDR2 FYNNEI. The CDR3 spans 17 residues. The CDR3: CASSETRTGQLYRGYTF. In DNA, the CDR3 is TGTGCCAGCAGTGAAACGAGGACAGGGCAATTGTATCGTGGCTACACCTTC.

This clonotype has a handful of counts. The chain joins TRBV5-1 to TRBJ2-5; weak D call: TRBD1 (7 bases). Germline CDR1 SGHRS, CDR2 YFSETQ. The CDR3 loop spans 15 amino acids. Trimming stripped 0 bases from V and 5 bases from J, with 14 bases between. The CDR3 loop is CASSLAQGGAETQYF. The CDR3 bases are TGCGCCAGCAGCTTGGCCCAGGGGGGAGCGGAGACCCAGTACTTC.

This clonotype was seen repeatedly, ten times or more. The chain couples TRBV27 to TRBJ2-5, with D perhaps TRBD1 (5 bases). Trimming removed 6 bases at V and 4 bases at J, with 15 bases between. The germline V gene encodes CDR1 MNHEY and CDR2 SMNVEV (reference sequence). This CDR3 comprises 14 residues. The DNA of the CDR3 is TGTGCCAGCAGCCGAGGTGGAAGGGGAGAGACCCAGTACTTC. Residues: CASSRGGRGETQYF.

This rearrangement joins TRBV10-3 to TRBJ2-7, with D perhaps TRBD2 (6 bases). The V end lost 10 bases, the J end lost 7 bases, and 17 bases lay between the germline ends. Germline V CDR1 and CDR2: ENHRY, SYGVKD. CDR3 length: 12 amino acids. The CDR3 region is CATTGEAREQYF. CDR3 nucleotides: TGTGCCACTACCGGGGAGGCGAGAGAGCAGTACTTC.

This clonotype was picked up many times. The CDR3 DNA reads TGTGCCAGCAGCCAAGATCCCAGGGCGGCACGAAACTATGGCTACACCTTC. Residues: CASSQDPRAARNYGYTF. The chain links TRBV3-1 to TRBJ1-2, with D possibly being TRBD1 (5 bases). Germline CDR1 and CDR2: LGHDT and YNNKEL (reference sequence). The CDR3 has 17 amino acids. The V end lost 0 bases, the J end lost 2 bases, and 16 bases lay between the germline ends.

The chain combines TRBV6-5 with TRBJ2-7; 7 nucleotides line up with TRBD2. The germline CDR1 and CDR2 sequences are MNHEY and SVGAGI. V lost 0 bases, J lost 9 bases, and 5 bases stayed unmatched. The CDR3 is 13 residues long. Written as DNA, the CDR3 is TGTGCCAGCAGTTACTCCCCCGCTAGCGGGCAGTACTTC. This encodes CASSYSPASGQYF.

The chain links TRBV7-3 to TRBJ2-7; TRBD1 agrees at 12 bases. This CDR3 is 14 amino acids long. CDR1 and CDR2 from the germline V gene are SGHTA and FQGTGA. V lost 11 bases and J lost 5; bases outside the gene matches: 10. CDR3 sequence reads: CASGRDRGPDEQYF. CDR3 DNA: TGTGCCTCGGGGAGGGACAGGGGGCCCGACGAGCAGTACTTC.

In its sample, this clonotype was seen many times. The CDR3 is CASGELYGYTF. CDR3 in DNA: TGTGCCAGCGGGGAACTATACGGCTACACCTTC. The J gene is TRBJ1-2, the V gene TRBV7-9; D uncertain. The germline V gene encodes CDR1 SEHNR and CDR2 FQNEAQ (reference sequence). The CDR3 has 11 amino acids. V lost 8 bases, J lost 8 bases, and 12 bases lay in between.

In this sample, this clonotype turned up many times. CDR3 sequence: CASTKPTGYSYEQYF. The CDR3 nucleotides read TGTGCCAGCACCAAACCGACAGGGTACTCCTACGAGCAGTACTTC. The V call is TRBV28, the J call TRBJ2-7, with 7 bases that match TRBD1. Trimming cost V 7 bases and J 0 bases; bases outside gene matches: 9. This CDR3 region has 15 residues. Germline-derived CDR1 and CDR2 are MDHEN and SYDVKM.